Listed below are T cell receptor beta chains from one sample, sequenced in a study of blood T cells in healthy people across ages. TCRdb re-analysed the 5' RACE reads in MiXCR, keeping a single row per CDR3 protein. The data show about 1,600,000 distinct CDR3 sequences, 42% seen once. The sample comprised blood. The receptors come from a woman younger than 35 in good health. Each CDR3 is given with its conserved first and last residue. Each record gives: D gene, V gene, clone size, J gene, CDR3 protein, CDR3 DNA. D genes are given only for firm matches. The size entry is marked missing in some rows and otherwise reads once, few, many or a size class.

D: TRBD2
V: TRBV5-1
size: .
J: TRBJ2-7
CDR3: CASSSGLAGSGEQYF
DNA: TGCGCCAGCAGCTCGGGACTAGCGGGGTCGGGCGAGCAGTACTTC

D: TRBD1
V: TRBV7-2
size: .
J: TRBJ1-5
CDR3: CASSPGLGQVNQPQHF
DNA: TGTGCCAGCAGCCCCGGGCTGGGACAGGTCAATCAGCCCCAGCATTTT

D: .
V: TRBV29-1
size: .
J: TRBJ1-2
CDR3: CSVKVGGYTF
DNA: TGCAGCGTCAAGGTTGGTGGCTACACCTTC

D: TRBD2
V: TRBV6-5
size: .
J: TRBJ2-1
CDR3: CASSRTRTSDNEQFF
DNA: TGTGCCAGCAGTCGAACCAGGACTAGCGACAATGAGCAGTTCTTC

D: .
V: TRBV6-1
size: .
J: TRBJ1-5
CDR3: CASRDGGYSNQPQHF
DNA: TGTGCCAGCAGGGACGGGGGTTATAGCAATCAGCCCCAGCATTTT

D: TRBD1
V: TRBV3-1
size: .
J: TRBJ1-1
CDR3: CAGSQGDRWNTEAFF
DNA: TGTGCCGGCAGCCAGGGGGACAGGTGGAACACTGAAGCTTTCTTT

D: .
V: TRBV21-1
size: few
J: TRBJ2-1
CDR3: CASVARQGLFYNEQFF
DNA: TGTGCCAGTGTAGCCCGACAGGGCCTCTTCTACAATGAGCAGTTCTTC

D: .
V: TRBV11-2
size: .
J: TRBJ2-5
CDR3: CASSFSTPKETQYF
DNA: TGTGCCAGCAGCTTCTCCACACCTAAAGAGACCCAGTACTTC

D: TRBD2
V: TRBV7-9
size: few
J: TRBJ2-1
CDR3: CASSLYQASGGVEQFF
DNA: TGTGCCAGCAGCCTGTACCAGGCTAGCGGGGGAGTTGAGCAGTTCTTC

D: .
V: TRBV4-1
size: many
J: TRBJ2-7
CDR3: CASSQESSYEQYF
DNA: TGCGCCAGCAGCCAAGAGTCCAGCTACGAGCAGTACTTC

D: .
V: TRBV7-9
size: .
J: TRBJ2-1
CDR3: CASSLGGRNPYNEQFF
DNA: TGTGCCAGCAGCTTAGGTGGCAGGAATCCCTACAATGAGCAGTTCTTC

D: .
V: TRBV4-1
size: .
J: TRBJ2-7
CDR3: CASSQDKQGGYISYEQYF
DNA: TGCGCCAGCAGCCAAGATAAACAGGGAGGCTACATCTCCTACGAGCAGTACTTC

D: .
V: TRBV10-3
size: .
J: TRBJ2-3
CDR3: CAIRAGSLIGTQYF
DNA: TGTGCCATCAGAGCCGGGTCTCTTATAGGTACGCAGTATTTT

D: .
V: TRBV10-3
size: .
J: TRBJ1-1
CDR3: CAISERQASTKAFF
DNA: TGTGCCATCAGTGAGCGGCAGGCCTCCACTAAAGCTTTCTTT

D: .
V: TRBV5-1
size: once
J: TRBJ2-3
CDR3: CATYLTNGGTDTQYF
DNA: TGCGCCACCTATCTGACTAACGGGGGCACAGATACGCAGTATTTT

D: .
V: TRBV5-5
size: .
J: TRBJ2-7
CDR3: CASSLSRSFYEQYF
DNA: TGTGCCAGCAGCTTGTCGCGCAGTTTCTACGAGCAGTACTTC

D: .
V: TRBV29-1
size: .
J: TRBJ2-5
CDR3: CSVARAQETQYF
DNA: TGCAGCGTTGCGAGAGCCCAAGAGACCCAGTACTTC

D: .
V: TRBV4-1
size: .
J: TRBJ2-3
CDR3: CASSQIMVTDTQYF
DNA: TGCGCCAGCAGCCAAATTATGGTTACAGATACGCAGTATTTT

D: .
V: TRBV5-1
size: few
J: TRBJ2-3
CDR3: CASSLASEADTQYF
DNA: TGCGCCAGCAGCTTGGCCTCGGAGGCAGATACGCAGTATTTT

D: TRBD2
V: TRBV20-1
size: .
J: TRBJ2-5
CDR3: CSVPRRAGGQETQYF
DNA: TGCAGTGTCCCCCGAAGAGCGGGGGGGCAAGAGACCCAGTACTTC

D: .
V: TRBV12-5
size: .
J: TRBJ2-3
CDR3: CAITPRGTDTQYF
DNA: TGTGCTATCACGCCGCGGGGCACAGATACGCAGTATTTT

D: .
V: TRBV15
size: .
J: TRBJ2-3
CDR3: CATSRDRATSTDTQYF
DNA: TGTGCCACCAGCAGAGACAGGGCAACGAGCACAGATACGCAGTATTTT

D: TRBD1
V: TRBV10-3
size: .
J: TRBJ1-4
CDR3: CAISRQGGEEKLFF
DNA: TGTGCCATCAGCAGACAGGGGGGGGAAGAAAAACTGTTTTTT

D: .
V: TRBV24-1
size: once
J: TRBJ2-2
CDR3: CATSDRLGAPGELFF
DNA: TGTGCCACCAGTGACCGGTTGGGGGCCCCCGGGGAGCTGTTTTTT

D: .
V: TRBV10-3
size: .
J: TRBJ2-7
CDR3: CAISGSEQSSYNEQYF
DNA: TGTGCCATCAGTGGGTCAGAGCAGAGCTCCTACAATGAGCAGTACTTC

D: .
V: TRBV29-1
size: .
J: TRBJ2-5
CDR3: CSTRGSGETQYF
DNA: TGCAGCACCAGGGGCTCGGGAGAGACCCAGTACTTC

D: TRBD1
V: TRBV2
size: .
J: TRBJ2-5
CDR3: CASSDLTGAQETQYF
DNA: TGTGCCAGCAGTGATTTGACAGGGGCCCAAGAGACCCAGTACTTC

D: .
V: TRBV18
size: .
J: TRBJ1-5
CDR3: CASALADNQPQHF
DNA: TGTGCCAGCGCGCTGGCGGACAATCAGCCCCAGCATTTT

D: .
V: TRBV4-1
size: once
J: TRBJ1-3
CDR3: CASSQERVNSGNTIYF
DNA: TGCGCCAGCAGCCAAGAGCGGGTAAACTCTGGAAACACCATATATTTT

D: .
V: TRBV12-3/TRBV12-4
size: few
J: TRBJ2-7
CDR3: CASSSTGGYYEQYF
DNA: TGTGCCAGCAGTTCGACCGGGGGCTACTACGAGCAGTACTTC

D: TRBD2
V: TRBV3-1
size: once
J: TRBJ2-1
CDR3: CASSPWTSGGLGPDEQFF
DNA: TGTGCCAGCAGCCCCTGGACTAGCGGGGGCCTCGGACCCGATGAGCAGTTCTTC

D: TRBD2
V: TRBV2
size: .
J: TRBJ2-1
CDR3: CASSEGGAGTGNEQFF
DNA: TGTGCCAGCAGTGAAGGGGGAGCGGGGACTGGTAATGAGCAGTTCTTC

D: .
V: TRBV27
size: .
J: TRBJ2-5
CDR3: CASSLGWGGSAETQYF
DNA: TGTGCCAGCAGTTTAGGGTGGGGGGGCTCGGCAGAGACCCAGTACTTC

D: TRBD2
V: TRBV6-5
size: .
J: TRBJ2-3
CDR3: CASSYLRGTSGSTPSVSTQYF
DNA: TGTGCCAGCAGTTACTTACGCGGGACTAGCGGGAGTACCCCCTCAGTCAGTACGCAGTATTTT

D: .
V: TRBV3-1
size: few
J: TRBJ2-1
CDR3: CASSHVYNEQFF
DNA: TGTGCCAGCAGCCACGTCTACAATGAGCAGTTCTTC

D: .
V: TRBV6-5
size: few
J: TRBJ2-3
CDR3: CASSYARATDTQYF
DNA: TGTGCCAGCAGTTACGCGAGGGCCACAGATACGCAGTATTTT

D: .
V: TRBV6-2/TRBV6-3
size: .
J: TRBJ1-2
CDR3: CASSRTLDYGYTF
DNA: TGTGCCAGCAGCCGGACACTCGACTATGGCTACACCTTC

D: .
V: TRBV10-3
size: few
J: TRBJ2-2
CDR3: CAISDFSGKNTGELFF
DNA: TGTGCCATCAGTGATTTTTCGGGAAAGAACACCGGGGAGCTGTTTTTT

D: .
V: TRBV9
size: .
J: TRBJ2-3
CDR3: CASSVASYFTDTQYF
DNA: TGTGCCAGCAGCGTAGCAAGCTATTTCACAGATACGCAGTATTTT

D: .
V: TRBV10-3
size: few
J: TRBJ2-5
CDR3: CAIRLPGAETQYF
DNA: TGTGCCATCCGACTACCTGGGGCAGAGACCCAGTACTTC

D: .
V: TRBV3-1
size: .
J: TRBJ1-2
CDR3: CASSQHPLNPMDTNYGYTF
DNA: TGTGCCAGCAGCCAGCATCCTCTCAACCCAATGGACACAAACTATGGCTACACCTTC

D: .
V: TRBV27
size: few
J: TRBJ2-7
CDR3: CASSTRAGEAYEQYF
DNA: TGTGCCAGCAGTACCCGGGCAGGGGAAGCCTACGAGCAGTACTTC

D: TRBD1
V: TRBV7-2
size: .
J: TRBJ2-3
CDR3: CASTQGALTDTQYF
DNA: TGTGCCAGCACCCAGGGGGCGCTCACAGATACGCAGTATTTT

D: .
V: TRBV4-1
size: .
J: TRBJ2-3
CDR3: CASWGVGTDTQYF
DNA: TGCGCCAGCTGGGGGGTCGGCACAGATACGCAGTATTTT

D: .
V: TRBV9
size: few
J: TRBJ2-7
CDR3: CASSVEPGDEQYF
DNA: TGTGCCAGCAGCGTAGAACCGGGCGACGAGCAGTACTTC

D: .
V: TRBV20-1
size: few
J: TRBJ2-3
CDR3: CSAPRRPRSTDTQYF
DNA: TGCAGTGCTCCCCGACGGCCCCGGAGCACAGATACGCAGTATTTT

D: .
V: TRBV27
size: few
J: TRBJ1-2
CDR3: CASSSEVTNYGYTF
DNA: TGTGCCAGCAGTTCGGAGGTCACTAACTATGGCTACACCTTC

D: TRBD1
V: TRBV20-1
size: .
J: TRBJ2-7
CDR3: CSARAGQGESYEQYF
DNA: TGCAGTGCTAGGGCGGGACAGGGTGAATCCTACGAGCAGTACTTC

D: TRBD2
V: TRBV12-3/TRBV12-4
size: .
J: TRBJ2-2
CDR3: CASSPQAGAIGELFF
DNA: TGTGCCAGCAGCCCACAAGCGGGAGCCATTGGGGAGCTGTTTTTT

D: TRBD1
V: TRBV7-2
size: .
J: TRBJ1-5
CDR3: CASSLHGQATHQPQHF
DNA: TGTGCCAGCAGCTTACACGGACAGGCCACCCATCAGCCCCAGCATTTT

D: TRBD1
V: TRBV12-3/TRBV12-4
size: .
J: TRBJ2-1
CDR3: CASIKQGGVRNEQFF
DNA: TGTGCCAGCATTAAACAGGGGGGAGTCCGGAATGAGCAGTTCTTC

D: .
V: TRBV20-1
size: .
J: TRBJ2-3
CDR3: CSARNGLESTDTQYF
DNA: TGCAGTGCTAGAAATGGGCTAGAGAGCACAGATACGCAGTATTTT

D: .
V: TRBV7-6
size: .
J: TRBJ2-1
CDR3: CASSLATGGVEQFF
DNA: TGTGCCAGCAGCTTAGCTACAGGAGGTGTTGAGCAGTTCTTC

D: TRBD1
V: TRBV27
size: many
J: TRBJ2-4
CDR3: CASSRTGGGTLAKNIQYF
DNA: TGTGCCAGCAGCCGGACAGGGGGCGGAACGCTGGCCAAAAACATTCAGTACTTC

D: .
V: TRBV12-3/TRBV12-4
size: few
J: TRBJ2-5
CDR3: CASSLKRAGQETQYF
DNA: TGTGCCAGCAGTTTGAAGAGGGCCGGCCAAGAGACCCAGTACTTC